Below are 30 T cell receptor beta chains sequenced from a single sample in a study of T cells in Graves' hyperthyroidism and ophthalmopathy. Amplified TCR beta CDR3 regions derived from RNA transcripts. HTBI primers drove first-round RT-PCR of the TCR CDR3. TCRdb recomputed calls from the multiplex PCR reads with MiXCR, one row per CDR3 protein. The data show 650,000 to 850,000 distinct CDR3 sequences, with roughly 20% seen just once and 16% held by the top ten. Sequenced: blood. These receptors all come from a woman aged 50 to 60 with Graves' hyperthyroidism that later progressed to Graves' ophthalmopathy.

The sample holds many counts of this clonotype. This rearrangement joins TRBV7-8 to TRBJ2-7, with 8 bases lining up with TRBD2. Germline-derived CDR1 and CDR2 are SGHVS and FQNEAQ. Germline trimming cut 1 base from V and 7 bases from J; bases unmatched to any gene: 6. The CDR3 covers 14 residues. The CDR3 reads CASSLGRGGREQYF. The CDR3 DNA sequence: TGTGCCAGCAGCTTAGGACGCGGGGGGAGGGAGCAGTACTTC.

The rearrangement uses TRBV28 and TRBJ2-7, with 15 bases matching TRBD2. V lost 10 bases, J lost 6 bases, and 10 bases stayed unmatched. Germline-derived CDR1 and CDR2 are MDHEN and SYDVKM. The CDR3 is 15 amino acids. As DNA, the CDR3 is TGTGCCACCTCGGGGGGACTAGCGGGGGGTCGCGAGCAGTACTTC. This codes for CATSGGLAGGREQYF.

This clonotype was seen a handful of times. The chain links TRBV6-1 to TRBJ2-1; TRBD2 matches at 11 bases. Trimming removed 9 bases from V and 8 bases from J; junction bases left unmatched: 9. Looked up from germline, CDR1 is MNHNS and CDR2 is SASEGT. This CDR3 is 14 amino acids long. The CDR3 reads CASTTSGGYDEQFF. Here the CDR3 DNA reads TGTGCCAGTACTACTAGCGGGGGTTACGATGAGCAGTTCTTC.

V gene TRBV10-3 combines with J gene TRBJ2-5; TRBD2 aligns across 11 bases. This CDR3 region has 15 residues. The V segment lost 4 bases and the J segment 4 bases; nucleotides outside the gene matches: 5. Germline CDR1 and CDR2: ENHRY and SYGVKD. CDR3 in amino acids: CAISGLAGRLETQYF. The CDR3 DNA reads as TGTGCCATCAGTGGACTAGCGGGGCGCCTAGAGACCCAGTACTTC.

This clonotype was seen at least ten times. V gene TRBV3-1 combines with J gene TRBJ1-2; D ambiguous. Between the trimmed V and J ends, which lost 4 bases and 5 bases, there was a span of 17 bases. This CDR3 has 15 amino acids. Germline values: CDR1 LGHDT, CDR2 YNNKEL (reference sequence). CDR3 in DNA: TGTGCCAGCAGCCCGACGGCCCAGGCCGTTTATGGCTACACCTTC. It encodes CASSPTAQAVYGYTF. Supplemented by reference TRBV3-1 and TRBJ1-2, the full variable domain reads DTAVSQTPKYLVTQMGNDKSIKCEQNLGHDTMYWYKQDSKKFLKIMFSYNNKELIINETVPNRFSPKSPDKAHLNLHINSLELGDSAVYFCASSPTAQAVYGYTFGSGTRLTVV.

The sample holds many counts of this clonotype. Here the CDR3 DNA reads TGTGCCAGCAGTTTGAGAGGGAGTACAGATACGCAGTATTTT. Translating gives CASSLRGSTDTQYF. V usage is TRBV12-3 or TRBV12-4 and J usage is TRBJ2-3; perhaps TRBD2 as D (5 bases). V was trimmed by 3 bases and J by 3 bases, leaving 10 bases between them. The CDR3 has 14 residues.

This clonotype was recorded many times. The chain recombines TRBV7-9 with TRBJ1-5; 9 positions match TRBD1. This CDR3 is built from 14 residues. Per the germline V gene, CDR1 is SEHNR and CDR2 is FQNEAQ (reference sequence). J was trimmed by 5 bases and V by 5 bases; bases with no gene match: 4. The CDR3 coding sequence is TGTGCCAGCAGCCGGACAGGGGATTATCAGCCCCAGCATTTT. This codes for CASSRTGDYQPQHF.

This clonotype has more than one count but fewer than ten. The V gene is TRBV6-5, the J gene TRBJ1-2, with 7 bases that match TRBD1. Looked up from germline, CDR1 is MNHEY and CDR2 is SVGAGI. The CDR3 contains 15 residues. J was trimmed by 5 bases and V by 4 bases; bases with no gene match: 10. DNA of the CDR3: TGTGCCAGCAGTTCCCCTTCGACAGGGTGGTATGGCTACACCTTC. It yields the protein CASSSPSTGWYGYTF.

This clonotype has more than one count but fewer than ten. The rearrangement links TRBV6-6 to TRBJ1-5; weak D call: TRBD1 (5 bases). V lost 0 bases and J lost 0, with 27 bases in between. Germline CDR1 MNHNY, CDR2 SVGAGI (reference sequence). The CDR3 loop spans 22 amino acids. The CDR3: CASSYSGSGPGSTGNSNQPQHF. The CDR3 DNA follows: TGTGCCAGCAGTTACTCGGGGTCGGGGCCCGGTTCCACAGGTAATAGCAATCAGCCCCAGCATTTT.

This clonotype was observed many times. This sequence joins TRBV18 and TRBJ2-3, with 8 bases matching TRBD2. From germline, CDR1 is KGHSH and CDR2 LQKENI. The junction had 8 bases not matched to a gene; V was cut back by 0 bases and J by 6 bases. This CDR3 region has 16 residues. CDR3 nucleotide sequence: TGTGCCAGCTCACCACCGCTTAGCGGGGCTGGGGATACGCAGTATTTT. It translates to CASSPPLSGAGDTQYF.

This clonotype was counted many times. V and J are TRBV5-1 and TRBJ1-1, with D uncertain. CDR1 and CDR2 (germline): SGHRS, YFSETQ. The CDR3 length is 15 residues. Trimming took 1 base from V and 5 from J, leaving 15 bases between them. This chain's CDR3 is CASSLISFGETEAFF. CDR3 sequence (DNA): TGCGCCAGCAGCTTGATTTCCTTTGGGGAGACTGAAGCTTTCTTT.

The table lists this clonotype with a few counts. This chain joins TRBV6-1 and TRBJ2-1, with unresolved D. CDR1 is MNHNS and CDR2 is SASEGT in the germline V gene. Trimming cost V 2 bases and J 6 bases, with 5 bases left between them. CDR3 size: 12 residues. The CDR3 region has the DNA TGTGCCAGCAGTGAACTGGGCAATGAGCAGTTCTTC. Amino acid sequence: CASSELGNEQFF.

The chain has TRBV20-1 and TRBJ1-2; TRBD1 might be the D (6 bases). The CDR3 length is 12 residues. V lost 6 bases and J lost 8, with 16 bases in between. The V gene's germline CDR1 is DFQATT and CDR2 SNEGSKA (reference sequence). Here the CDR3 DNA reads TGCAGTGCAGAAGCCGGGACACACGGCTACACCTTC. Its protein product is CSAEAGTHGYTF.

This clonotype was observed many times. This chain joins TRBV27 and TRBJ1-2; D unresolved. The germline CDR1 and CDR2 sequences are MNHEY and SMNVEV (reference sequence). V lost 1 base and J 8 bases, leaving 20 bases between the germline ends. This CDR3 is built from 16 residues. CDR3 DNA: TGTGCCAGCAGTTTATATGGCAGCACCTCTATCAGGGGCTACACCTTC. Its translation is CASSLYGSTSIRGYTF.

The genes are TRBV10-3 and TRBJ1-6, with no clear D. V shed 0 bases and J shed 7 bases, with 13 bases lying between them. The CDR3 sequence is 16 residues long. Germline CDR1 is ENHRY and CDR2 is SYGVKD. CDR3 loop: CAISESNTVGNSPLHF. The CDR3 nucleotides are TGTGCCATCAGTGAGTCGAATACAGTCGGCAATTCACCCCTCCACTTT.

This clonotype was picked up a small number of times. The chain couples TRBV6-1 to TRBJ1-2; D ambiguous. The CDR3 sequence is 13 residues long. V was cut by 6 bases and J by 4 bases, with 12 bases left in between. Germline V CDR1 and CDR2: MNHNS, SASEGT. In nucleotides, the CDR3 is TGTGCCAGCAGATTACCCTTCGGCTATGGCTACACCTTC. This sequence encodes CASRLPFGYGYTF.

The chain couples TRBV11-2 to TRBJ2-3; 7 bases are shared with TRBD2. The trim removed 5 bases at V and 4 bases at J, leaving 9 bases unmatched. The CDR3 runs to 15 residues. Germline CDR1 reads SGHAT; CDR2 reads FQNNGV. CDR3 bases: TGTGCCAGCAGCACCAGCATGGGAGGGGCAGATACGCAGTATTTT. Protein product: CASSTSMGGADTQYF.

J is TRBJ1-4 and V is TRBV10-1; D perhaps matches TRBD1 (6 bases). Germline CDR1 WNHNN, CDR2 SYGVQD (reference sequence). V lost 7 bases, J lost 0 bases, and 9 bases lay in between. This CDR3 contains 14 residues. The CDR3: CASKDSATNEKLFF. The CDR3 DNA sequence: TGCGCCAGCAAGGACAGTGCAACTAATGAAAAACTGTTTTTT.

This clonotype was picked up many times. V is TRBV11-2 and J is TRBJ2-7; 8 bases line up with TRBD1. The CDR3 contains 15 residues. CDR1 and CDR2 (germline): SGHAT, FQNNGV. The trim removed 3 bases at V and 0 bases at J, leaving 4 bases unmatched. Here the CDR3 DNA reads TGTGCCAGCAGCTTTTGGACAGGGAGCTCCTACGAGCAGTACTTC. It codes for CASSFWTGSSYEQYF.

The chain links TRBV9 to TRBJ2-2; TRBD1 is a possible D gene (6 bases). Germline V lookup: CDR1 SGDLS, CDR2 YYNGEE. Trimming shortened V by 0 bases and J by 5 bases, and 11 bases separated the two germline ends. CDR3 length equals 15 residues. The chain's CDR3 is CASSVDRVGTGELFF. The DNA of the CDR3 is TGTGCCAGCAGCGTAGACAGGGTTGGAACCGGGGAGCTGTTTTTT.

The chain carries TRBV7-8 and TRBJ2-7; unclear D gene. Germline V lookup: CDR1 SGHVS, CDR2 FQNEAQ. The CDR3 totals 16 residues. V lost 2 bases and J 0 bases, leaving 14 bases between the germline ends. The CDR3 region has the DNA TGTGCCAGCAGCTTAAATGGCAGTCCCATCTCCTACGAGCAGTACTTC. Translating gives CASSLNGSPISYEQYF.

This clonotype was counted only a few times. The chain is built from TRBV6-1 and TRBJ2-7; 8 bases map to TRBD2. Germline CDR1 and CDR2: MNHNS and SASEGT. This CDR3 region has 13 residues. Trimming at V came to 6 bases and at J to 2 bases, leaving 3 bases not matched to a gene. Written as DNA, the CDR3 is TGTGCCAGCAGCCGGGAGGGGGCCTACGAGCAGTACTTC. Translated, it gives CASSREGAYEQYF.

In its sample, this clonotype was seen many times. V is TRBV3-1 and J is TRBJ2-1; 8 bases are a match to TRBD2. V lost 0 bases and J lost 0; bases outside the gene matches: 4. This CDR3 has 17 amino acids. In germline, CDR1 is LGHDT, CDR2 YNNKEL (reference sequence). The CDR3 here is CASSQDYGGASYNEQFF. CDR3 coding DNA: TGTGCCAGCAGCCAAGATTACGGGGGGGCCTCCTACAATGAGCAGTTCTTC.

The chain employs TRBV15 and TRBJ2-2; no definite D call. V dropped 4 bases and J dropped 1 base, with 19 bases sitting between them. CDR3 length: 18 residues. Germline loops: CDR1 LNHNV, CDR2 YYDKDF (reference sequence). The CDR3 spells CATSTLAGPSGNTGELFF. As DNA, the CDR3 is TGTGCCACCAGCACCCTCGCCGGACCTTCGGGGAACACCGGGGAGCTGTTTTTT.

This clonotype was found a few times. The genes are TRBV18 and TRBJ2-3; possibly TRBD2 for D (5 bases). The CDR3 is made up of 17 amino acids. The V end was cut by 0 bases, the J end by 1 base, with 14 bases between. Germline V gene sequence: CDR1 KGHSH, CDR2 LQKENI. Here the CDR3 reads CASSPPPSGWGTDTQYF. CDR3 DNA sequence: TGTGCCAGCTCACCACCGCCATCGGGGTGGGGCACAGATACGCAGTATTTT.

This clonotype occurred many times. The chain is built from TRBV12-3 or TRBV12-4 and TRBJ1-1; D ambiguous. CDR3 length: 13 amino acids. Trimming left V 0 bases short and J 6 bases short, with 8 bases between. The CDR3 DNA reads TGTGCCAGCAGTTTAGCAGGGAGCGCTGAAGCTTTCTTT. Its protein is CASSLAGSAEAFF.

The chain recombines TRBV29-1 with TRBJ1-1; TRBD1 might be the D (5 bases). The length of the CDR3 is 14 residues. Germline CDR1 and CDR2: SQVTM and ANQGSEA. Trimming stripped 7 bases from V and 0 bases from J, with 15 bases between. The CDR3 sequence: CSGYLGRLNTEAFF. The CDR3 DNA is TGCAGCGGCTACCTGGGACGGTTGAACACTGAAGCTTTCTTT.

Many counts were recorded for this clonotype. The gene calls are TRBV6-2 or TRBV6-3 and TRBJ2-7; D gene unclear. The CDR3 spans 11 residues. V lost 2 bases and J lost 5, with 4 bases in between. Germline CDR1 and CDR2: MNHEY and SVGEGT. The CDR3 reads CASSYKNEQYF. The CDR3 DNA is TGTGCCAGCAGTTACAAGAACGAGCAGTACTTC.

The chain joins TRBV29-1 to TRBJ2-2, with 8 bases that match TRBD2. V was clipped by 5 bases and J by 2 bases; unmatched bases: 1. This CDR3 is built from 13 residues. The germline gives CDR1 SQVTM, CDR2 ANQGSEA. The CDR3 loop reads CSVTSGNTGELFF. The DNA for the CDR3 is TGCAGCGTTACTAGCGGCAACACCGGGGAGCTGTTTTTT.

This clonotype has a handful of counts. This sequence joins TRBV3-1 and TRBJ2-3, with D hard to call. CDR3 length equals 15 residues. V lost 0 bases and J lost 0, with 7 bases in between. Per the germline V gene, CDR1 is LGHDT and CDR2 is YNNKEL (reference sequence). CDR3 region: CASSQDVASTDTQYF. The CDR3, as DNA: TGTGCCAGCAGCCAAGATGTAGCTAGCACAGATACGCAGTATTTT.